The T cell receptor beta chain described here comes from a study of cytomegalovirus exposure and HLA in healthy donors. Study-wide findings and caveats: Earlier analysis yielded a pattern in which most TCR beta V segments were productive about 90% or about 30% of the time. In a later analysis, most CMV-associated TCR beta chains appeared HLA-restricted. Links to common viral pathogens appeared, in a later analysis, for several of the most significant clusters.

This PCR relied on a set of 60 Vbeta primers and 13 Jbeta primers. Using immunoSEQ multiplex PCR, the repertoire was profiled, and TCRdb retains in-frame clones only, with some absent. The sample shows some 130,000 clones, approximately 80% of them seen only once. Comments on this clone: Its matching antigen is unknown.

Healthy people donating bone marrow made up the donors. V dropped 8 bases and J dropped 2; count of bases not matched to a gene: 10. The CDR3 is 15 residues long. The germline CDR1 and CDR2 sequences are MGHRA and YSYEKL. The sequence came from a man aged 40-49 years in good health and CMV-seronegative. The sequenced material came from PBMCs. The chain is built from TRBV4-1 and TRBJ2-3, with 7 bases matching TRBD2. CDR3: CASGGGGPLTDTQYF. The DNA for the CDR3 is TGCGCCAGCGGGGGGGGAGGTCCCCTCACAGATACGCAGTATTTT.